This TCR beta chain was profiled in a study of blood T cell repertoires in COVID-19. Turning to the study itself: T cells, B-cell-depleted T cells, or PBMCs supplied cDNA or gDNA.

V was pared by 7 bases and J by 0 bases, with 10 bases between. The CDR3 is 15 residues long. Germline V gene lookup returns CDR1 MRHNA and CDR2 SNTAGT. Generated by immunoSEQ multiplex PCR, the TCRdb table keeps only in-frame clones and is missing some. This table has roughly 400,000 clones, 80% to 90% appearing once. The V and J genes are TRBV6-4 and TRBJ1-6, with D hard to call. This sequence was found in a woman aged 45-65 years who had recovered from COVID-19. Sample: PBMCs or T cells enriched from blood (not recorded which). Here the CDR3 DNA reads TGTGCCAGCAAGGAGATCAGCTCCTATAATTCACCCCTCCACTTT. Amino acid sequence: CASKEISSYNSPLHF.